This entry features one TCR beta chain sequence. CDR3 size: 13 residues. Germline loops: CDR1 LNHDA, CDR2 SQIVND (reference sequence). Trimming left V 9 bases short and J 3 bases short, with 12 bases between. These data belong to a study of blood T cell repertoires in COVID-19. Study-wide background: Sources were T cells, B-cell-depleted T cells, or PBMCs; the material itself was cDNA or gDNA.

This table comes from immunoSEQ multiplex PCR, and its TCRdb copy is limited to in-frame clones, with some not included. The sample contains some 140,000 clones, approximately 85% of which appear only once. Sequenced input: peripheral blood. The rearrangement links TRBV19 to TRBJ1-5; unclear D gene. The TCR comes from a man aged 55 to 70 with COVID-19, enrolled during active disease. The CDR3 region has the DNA TGTGCCAGCCGACGACAATACAATCAGCCCCAGCATTTT. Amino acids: CASRRQYNQPQHF.